This passage covers 11 T cell receptor beta chains from one sample sequenced in a study of cytomegalovirus exposure and HLA in healthy donors. Primers for the PCR totalled 60 Vbeta and 13 Jbeta. Generated by immunoSEQ multiplex PCR, the TCRdb table keeps only in-frame clones and is missing some. In all, the sample yields some 200,000 clones. Sequencing input: PBMCs. The receptors come from a girl aged 2 to 10 in good health and CMV-seropositive.

This chain uses TRBV2 with TRBJ1-2; D possibly corresponds to TRBD1 (6 bases). Germline-derived CDR1 and CDR2 are SNHLY and FYNNEI. The V end was cut by 0 bases, the J end by 0 bases, with 17 bases between. The CDR3 consists of 18 residues. The CDR3 sequence: CASSEARAAWGPNYGYTF. In nucleotides, the CDR3 is TGTGCCAGCAGTGAAGCGAGGGCAGCTTGGGGGCCTAACTATGGCTACACCTTC.

This rearrangement joins TRBV25-1 to TRBJ1-1; the D is unclear. The CDR3 length is 14 residues. Germline V CDR1 and CDR2: MGHDK, SYGVNS. The germline V and J ends were trimmed by 1 base and 8 bases, with 14 bases remaining between them. The CDR3 loop reads CASSELGTAGEAFF. The CDR3 DNA reads as TGTGCCAGCAGTGAATTAGGCACGGCAGGCGAAGCTTTCTTT.

This sequence joins TRBV9 and TRBJ2-5; 13 nucleotides line up with TRBD2. The J call may be in error: the DNA end matches TRBJ2-7 better. Germline lookup yields CDR1 SGDLS and CDR2 YYNGEE. The CDR3 covers 15 residues. The CDR3 loop reads CASSDGLAGAYEQYF. The CDR3 DNA follows: TGTGCCAGCAGCGACGGACTAGCGGGAGCGTACGAGCAGTACTTC.

CDR3 region: CASSLLTSGLNNEQFF. The CDR3 nucleotides are TGTGCCAGCAGTTTGCTAACTAGCGGATTAAACAATGAGCAGTTCTTC. The chain recombines TRBV27 with TRBJ2-1, with TRBD2 matching 8 bases. Germline V gene sequence: CDR1 MNHEY, CDR2 SMNVEV (reference sequence). V gave up 3 bases and J gave up 5 bases; unmatched junction bases: 9. The CDR3 runs to 16 residues.

The chain couples TRBV16 to TRBJ2-7; 7 bases fit TRBD2. The trim removed 1 base at V and 2 bases at J, leaving 8 bases unmatched. This CDR3 is 16 amino acids long. Germline V gene lookup returns CDR1 KGHSY and CDR2 FQNENV. This CDR3 reads CASSQYSSGLTYEQYF. The CDR3 DNA is TGTGCCAGCAGCCAATATTCTAGCGGACTGACCTACGAGCAGTACTTC.

The chain combines TRBV18 with TRBJ2-7, with D perhaps matching TRBD1 (6 bases). This CDR3 comprises 14 residues. Per the germline V gene, CDR1 is KGHSH and CDR2 is LQKENI. Trimming shortened V by 3 bases and J by 2 bases, and 11 bases separated the two germline ends. The DNA of the CDR3 is TGTGCCAGCTCACCTTCGACAGGAGCCTACGAGCAGTACTTC. As protein: CASSPSTGAYEQYF.

This chain links TRBV11-2 with TRBJ2-7; tentative D call: TRBD2 (5 bases). The CDR3 has 13 residues. CDR1 is SGHAT, CDR2 FQNNGV, per germline. Deletions cut 1 base from V and 3 bases from J, with 7 bases between. The chain's CDR3 is CASSLGGSYEQYF. CDR3 DNA sequence: TGTGCCAGCAGCTTAGGAGGGAGCTACGAGCAGTACTTC.

The chain employs TRBV28 and TRBJ2-1; maybe TRBD2 (5 bases). This CDR3 region has 13 residues. V shed 7 bases and J shed 9 bases, with 16 bases lying between them. The germline V gene has CDR1 MDHEN and CDR2 SYDVKM. The CDR3 reads CASTLPTSGEQFF. The CDR3, as DNA: TGTGCCAGCACCCTCCCCACTAGTGGTGAGCAGTTCTTC.

The chain links TRBV28 to TRBJ2-7, with D perhaps matching TRBD1 (5 bases). The CDR3 consists of 17 residues. The germline V gene encodes CDR1 MDHEN and CDR2 SYDVKM. V gave up 4 bases and J gave up 6 bases, with 25 bases separating them. In DNA form, the CDR3 reads TGTGCCAGCAGTTCCAAAAAACCCAGGGAAGGGTCTGCCGAGCAGTACTTC. This codes for CASSSKKPREGSAEQYF.

This rearrangement joins TRBV28 to TRBJ1-4, with unresolved D. The CDR3 extends over 15 amino acids. The germline V gene encodes CDR1 MDHEN and CDR2 SYDVKM. Trimming removed 4 bases at V and 4 bases at J, with 13 bases between. CDR3 sequence: CASSSLEENNEKLFF. CDR3 nucleotides: TGTGCCAGCAGTTCCCTTGAGGAAAATAATGAAAAACTGTTTTTT.

The genes are TRBV2 and TRBJ1-3; D remains ambiguous. V gave up 1 base and J gave up 0 bases, with 7 bases separating them. The CDR3 runs to 15 residues. Germline CDR1 is SNHLY and CDR2 is FYNNEI. The CDR3 loop is CASSEELFSGNTIYF. The CDR3 nucleotides are TGTGCCAGCAGTGAAGAACTGTTCTCTGGAAACACCATATATTTT.